A single sample gave rise to the 5 T cell receptor beta chains below, sequenced in a study of shared clonotypes between healthy human individuals. The table came from immunoSEQ multiplex PCR; TCRdb's copy has only in-frame clones and leaves some out. The sample includes some 2,400,000 clones, 90% to 96% of them seen just once. The specimen was naive CD4+ T cells sorted from blood. The sample's subset: CD45RA+ positively selected. All receptors derive from a man aged 18 to 30 in good health.

To note about this clone: Other nucleotide sequences in the sample specify the same CDR3. This sequence joins TRBV10-1 and TRBJ1-1; TRBD1 aligns across 8 bases. This CDR3 comprises 14 residues. With V trimmed by 6 bases and J by 1 base, 4 bases remained unmatched. The germline V gene encodes CDR1 WNHNN and CDR2 SYGVQD (reference sequence). The CDR3 nucleotides are TGCGCCAGCAGCCCCGGGACAGGGAACACTGAAGCTTTCTTT. Translated, it gives CASSPGTGNTEAFF.

V usage is TRBV5-1 and J usage is TRBJ1-2, with D maybe TRBD1 (5 bases). Trimming cost V 5 bases and J 4 bases, with 24 bases left between them. This CDR3 is 17 amino acids long. Looked up from germline, CDR1 is SGHRS and CDR2 is YFSETQ. The CDR3 DNA reads TGCGCCAGCAGTTGGGAGGTTGGGGCGCTCGGCGGCTATGGCTACACCTTC. It is translated as CASSWEVGALGGYGYTF.

On this clone: Other nucleotide sequences in the sample specify the same CDR3. This chain connects TRBV7-9 to TRBJ1-5; 8 bases agree with TRBD1. The germline gives CDR1 SEHNR, CDR2 FQNEAQ (reference sequence). The V and J ends lost 4 bases and 4 bases, in that order; junction bases with no gene match: 6. This CDR3 is 15 amino acids long. The CDR3 bases are TGTGCCAGCAGCTGGGGGACAGGCGGTAATCAGCCCCAGCATTTT. Residues: CASSWGTGGNQPQHF. Filled out from reference TRBV7-9 and TRBJ1-5, the complete variable domain reads DTGVSQNPRHKITKRGQNVTFRCDPISEHNRLYWYRQTLGQGPEFLTYFQNEAQLEKSRLLSDRFSAERPKGSFSTLEIQRTEQGDSAMYLCASSWGTGGNQPQHFGDGTRLSIL.

The V call is TRBV7-8, the J call TRBJ2-5; 12 nucleotides agree with TRBD2. V lost 5 bases to trimming and J lost 5 bases; unmatched junction nucleotides: 12. The CDR3 totals 17 residues. Germline values: CDR1 SGHVS, CDR2 FQNEAQ. The CDR3 bases are TGTGCCAGCAGCCCCACCCCCGGGACTAGCGGGTGGGAGACCCAGTACTTC. Its protein product is CASSPTPGTSGWETQYF.

The gene calls are TRBV6-6 and TRBJ1-4; D ambiguous. CDR3 length equals 14 residues. Deletions cut 0 bases from V and 7 bases from J, with 9 bases between. The germline CDR1 and CDR2 sequences are MNHNY and SVGAGI (reference sequence). The CDR3, as DNA: TGTGCCAGCAGTTACTCGACCCCGGGTGAAAAACTGTTTTTT. Translating gives CASSYSTPGEKLFF.